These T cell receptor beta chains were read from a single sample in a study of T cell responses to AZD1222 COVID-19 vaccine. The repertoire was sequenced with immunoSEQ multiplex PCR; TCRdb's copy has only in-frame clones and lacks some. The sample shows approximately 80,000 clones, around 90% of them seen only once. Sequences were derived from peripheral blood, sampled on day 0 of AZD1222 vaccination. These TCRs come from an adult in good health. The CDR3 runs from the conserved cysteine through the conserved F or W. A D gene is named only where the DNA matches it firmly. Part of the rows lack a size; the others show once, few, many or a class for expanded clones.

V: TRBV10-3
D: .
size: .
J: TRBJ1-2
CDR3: CAISSSDVDYGYTF
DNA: TGTGCCATCAGCTCCAGTGATGTGGACTATGGCTACACCTTC

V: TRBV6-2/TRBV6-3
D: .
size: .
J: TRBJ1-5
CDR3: CASSYSRGNQPQHF
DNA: TGTGCCAGCAGTTACTCCCGGGGGAATCAGCCCCAGCATTTT

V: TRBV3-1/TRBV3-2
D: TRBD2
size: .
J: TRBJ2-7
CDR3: CASSQLLMGRDEQYF
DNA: TGTGCCAGCAGCCAATTGTTGATGGGGAGGGACGAGCAGTACTTC

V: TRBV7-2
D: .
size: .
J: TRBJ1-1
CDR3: CASSSRDLVNGEAFF
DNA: TGTGCCAGCAGCTCGCGGGACCTCGTTAACGGGGAAGCTTTCTTT

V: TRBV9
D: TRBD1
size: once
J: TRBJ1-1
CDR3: CASSPGQGYTEAFF
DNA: TGTGCCAGCAGCCCCGGACAGGGATACACTGAAGCTTTCTTT

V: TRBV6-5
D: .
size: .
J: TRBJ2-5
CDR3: CASGSWGSEETQYF
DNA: TGTGCCAGCGGTAGTTGGGGGAGCGAGGAGACCCAGTACTTC

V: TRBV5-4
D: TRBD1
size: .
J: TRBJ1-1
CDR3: CASSWGQMNTEAFF
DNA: TGTGCCAGCAGCTGGGGACAGATGAACACTGAAGCTTTCTTT

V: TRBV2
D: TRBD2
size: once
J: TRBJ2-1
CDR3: CASSTAGGTFYNEQFF
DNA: TGTGCCAGCAGTACAGCGGGGGGAACATTCTACAATGAGCAGTTCTTC

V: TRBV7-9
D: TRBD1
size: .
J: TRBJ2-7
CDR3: CASSSTDRAGEQYF
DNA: TGTGCCAGCAGCTCGACGGACAGGGCCGGCGAGCAGTACTTC

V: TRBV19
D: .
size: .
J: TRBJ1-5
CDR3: CASSMEVHSNQPQHF
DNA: TGTGCCAGTAGTATGGAAGTTCATAGCAATCAGCCCCAGCATTTT

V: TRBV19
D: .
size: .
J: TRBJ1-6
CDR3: CASSIAGFSPLHF
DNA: TGTGCCAGTAGTATAGCTGGGTTCTCACCCCTCCACTTT

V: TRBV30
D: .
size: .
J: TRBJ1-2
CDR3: CAWSERRLYGYTF
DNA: TGTGCCTGGAGTGAAAGGCGACTATATGGCTACACCTTC

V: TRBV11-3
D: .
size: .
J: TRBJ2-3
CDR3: CASSFGVAQQDTQYF
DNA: TGTGCCAGCAGCTTTGGTGTGGCACAGCAAGATACGCAGTATTTT

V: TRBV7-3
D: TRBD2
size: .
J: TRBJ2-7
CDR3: CASSPVGGGNYEQYF
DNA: TGTGCCAGCAGCCCCGTAGGCGGGGGGAACTACGAGCAGTACTTC

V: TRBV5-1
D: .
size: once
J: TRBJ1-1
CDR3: CASSLDAEAFF
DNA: TGCGCCAGCAGCTTGGACGCTGAAGCTTTCTTT

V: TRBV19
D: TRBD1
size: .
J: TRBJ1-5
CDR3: CASSTYSTGGLEPQHF
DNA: TGTGCCAGTAGTACCTACTCGACAGGGGGCCTTGAGCCCCAGCATTTT

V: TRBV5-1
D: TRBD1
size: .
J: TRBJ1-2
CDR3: CASSLARSDRGRDFYGYTF
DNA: TGCGCCAGCAGCTTGGCCCGGTCTGACAGGGGGCGCGACTTCTATGGCTACACCTTC

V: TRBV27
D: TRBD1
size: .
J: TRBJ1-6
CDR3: CASGRGTAYNSPLHF
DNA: TGTGCCAGCGGCAGGGGGACAGCCTATAATTCACCCCTCCACTTT

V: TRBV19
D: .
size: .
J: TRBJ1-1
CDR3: CASSIIGGLGDTEAFF
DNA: TGTGCCAGTAGTATAATAGGAGGGCTCGGGGACACTGAAGCTTTCTTT

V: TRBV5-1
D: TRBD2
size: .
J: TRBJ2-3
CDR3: CASSISSGGSTDTQYF
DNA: TGCGCCAGCAGCATATCTAGCGGGGGTAGCACAGATACGCAGTATTTT

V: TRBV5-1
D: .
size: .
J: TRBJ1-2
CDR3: CASSTDFRGYTF
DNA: TGCGCCAGCTCGACAGACTTTCGTGGCTACACCTTC

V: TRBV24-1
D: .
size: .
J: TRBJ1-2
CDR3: CATSVGGVIYGYTF
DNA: TGTGCCACCAGTGTAGGGGGGGTGATCTATGGCTACACCTTC

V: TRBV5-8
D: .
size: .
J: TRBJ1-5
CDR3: CASTLGGGNQPQHF
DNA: TGTGCCAGCACCTTAGGGGGGGGCAATCAGCCCCAGCATTTT

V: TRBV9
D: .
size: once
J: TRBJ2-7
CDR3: CASSPSGYEQYF
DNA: TGTGCCAGCAGCCCCTCCGGCTACGAGCAGTACTTC

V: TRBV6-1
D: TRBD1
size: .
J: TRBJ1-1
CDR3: CASSERGQGATEAFF
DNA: TGTGCCAGCAGTGAAAGGGGACAGGGAGCCACTGAAGCTTTCTTT

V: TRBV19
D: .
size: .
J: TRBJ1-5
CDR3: CASSLNRQRRDQPQHF
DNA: TGTGCCAGTAGCCTCAACCGGCAGCGGAGGGATCAGCCCCAGCATTTT

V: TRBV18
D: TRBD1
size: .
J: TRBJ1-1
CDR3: CASSLLTGGAETEAFF
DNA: TGTGCCAGCTCACTTTTAACAGGGGGCGCGGAAACTGAAGCTTTCTTT

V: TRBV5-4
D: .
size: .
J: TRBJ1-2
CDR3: CASSSNRRTYYGYTF
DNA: TGTGCCAGCAGCTCTAACAGGAGAACCTACTATGGCTACACCTTC

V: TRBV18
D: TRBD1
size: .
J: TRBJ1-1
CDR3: CASSPPGIRGTEAFF
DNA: TGTGCCAGCTCACCACCGGGTATCAGGGGGACTGAAGCTTTCTTT

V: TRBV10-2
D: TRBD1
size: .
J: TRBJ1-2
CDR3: CASYSQGEDYGYTF
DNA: TGCGCCAGCTATTCACAGGGGGAGGACTATGGCTACACCTTC

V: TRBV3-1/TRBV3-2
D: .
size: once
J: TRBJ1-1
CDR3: CASSQVRGIPNTEAFF
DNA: TGTGCCAGCAGCCAAGTCCGCGGTATTCCGAACACTGAAGCTTTCTTT

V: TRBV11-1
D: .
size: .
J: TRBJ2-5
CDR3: CASSSTKEGSGTQYF
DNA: TGTGCCAGCAGCTCAACTAAAGAGGGAAGTGGGACCCAGTACTTC

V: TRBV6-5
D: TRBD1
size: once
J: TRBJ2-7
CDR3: CASRPTGTGGYEQYF
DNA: TGTGCCAGCAGGCCAACCGGGACAGGGGGATACGAGCAGTACTTC

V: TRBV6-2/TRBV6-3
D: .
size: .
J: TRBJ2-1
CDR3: CASSYARGGVGHNEQFF
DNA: TGTGCCAGCAGTTATGCCAGGGGCGGGGTAGGGCACAATGAGCAGTTCTTC

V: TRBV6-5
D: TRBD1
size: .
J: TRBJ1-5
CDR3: CASSTDRGNQPQHF
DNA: TGTGCCAGCAGTACGGACAGGGGCAATCAGCCCCAGCATTTT

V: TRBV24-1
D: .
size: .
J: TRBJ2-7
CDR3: CATSGNIGYEQYF
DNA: TGTGCCACCAGTGGAAATATAGGGTACGAGCAGTACTTC

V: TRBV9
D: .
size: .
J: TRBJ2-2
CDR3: CASSGGPTGELFF
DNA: TGTGCCAGCAGCGGGGGACCCACCGGGGAGCTGTTTTTT

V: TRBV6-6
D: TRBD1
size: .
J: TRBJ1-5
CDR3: CASRTGDSNQPQHF
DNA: TGTGCCAGCCGGACAGGGGATAGCAATCAGCCCCAGCATTTT

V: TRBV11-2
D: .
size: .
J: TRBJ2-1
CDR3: CASRFGQTPHNEQFF
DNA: TGTGCCAGCAGGTTTGGACAGACACCACACAATGAGCAGTTCTTC

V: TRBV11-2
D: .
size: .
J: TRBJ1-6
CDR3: CASSLEGAGSPLHF
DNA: TGTGCCAGCAGCTTAGAGGGTGCAGGGTCACCCCTCCACTTT

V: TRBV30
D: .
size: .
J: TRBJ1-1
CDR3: CAWSVLVGTEAFF
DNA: TGTGCCTGGAGTGTACTTGTTGGCACTGAAGCTTTCTTT

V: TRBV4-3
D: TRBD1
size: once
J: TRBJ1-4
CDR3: CASSQEPRIPGQGTANEKLFF
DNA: TGCGCCAGCAGCCAGGAACCGCGTATACCGGGACAGGGCACTGCTAATGAAAAACTGTTTTTT

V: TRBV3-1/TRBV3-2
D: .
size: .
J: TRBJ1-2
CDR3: CASSPGTGYTF
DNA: TGTGCCAGCAGCCCCGGGACAGGCTACACCTTC

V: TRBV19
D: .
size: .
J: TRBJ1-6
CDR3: CASNRGYSYNSPLHF
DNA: TGTGCCAGTAATAGGGGGTACTCCTATAATTCACCCCTCCACTTT

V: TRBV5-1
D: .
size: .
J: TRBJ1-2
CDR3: CASSPGTTTNHYGYTF
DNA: TGCGCCAGCAGCCCCGGGACAACGACCAATCACTATGGCTACACCTTC

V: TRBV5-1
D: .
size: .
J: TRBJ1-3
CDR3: CASSSGVDSGNTIYF
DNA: TGCGCCAGCAGCTCAGGAGTCGACTCTGGAAACACCATATATTTT

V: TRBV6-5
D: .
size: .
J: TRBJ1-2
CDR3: CASSSTARGYTF
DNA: TGTGCCAGCAGTTCGACGGCCCGGGGGTACACCTTC

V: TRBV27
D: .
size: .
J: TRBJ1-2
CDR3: CASSLGLGVNGYTF
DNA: TGTGCCAGCAGTTTAGGTCTGGGGGTGAATGGCTACACCTTC

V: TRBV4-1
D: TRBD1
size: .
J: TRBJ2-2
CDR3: CASSQTDRGYLTGELFF
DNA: TGCGCCAGCAGCCAAACCGACAGGGGCTATCTCACCGGGGAGCTGTTTTTT

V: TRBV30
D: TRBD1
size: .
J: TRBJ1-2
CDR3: CAWMPTGFYYGYTF
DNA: TGTGCCTGGATGCCGACAGGGTTCTACTATGGCTACACCTTC

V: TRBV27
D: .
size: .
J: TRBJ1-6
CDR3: CASSPSQQGSSYNSPLHF
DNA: TGTGCCAGCAGCCCCTCTCAACAGGGTAGCTCCTATAATTCACCCCTCCACTTT

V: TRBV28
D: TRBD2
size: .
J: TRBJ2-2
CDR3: CASSTPGGLATGELFF
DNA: TGTGCCAGCAGTACCCCGGGGGGGCTTGCCACCGGGGAGCTGTTTTTT

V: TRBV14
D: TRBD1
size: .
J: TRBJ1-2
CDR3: CASSQWGQGPYGYTF
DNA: TGTGCCAGCAGCCAATGGGGACAGGGTCCCTATGGCTACACCTTC

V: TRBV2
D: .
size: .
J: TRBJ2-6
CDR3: CASSDGYSGANVLTF
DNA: TGTGCCAGCAGTGATGGATACTCTGGGGCCAACGTCCTGACTTTC

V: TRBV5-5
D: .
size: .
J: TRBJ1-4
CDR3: CASSLRLSIINEKLFF
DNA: TGTGCCAGCAGCTTGCGTTTATCCATAATCAATGAAAAACTGTTTTTT

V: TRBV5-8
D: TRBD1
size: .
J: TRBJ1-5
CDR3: CASSLGTGAYSNQPQHF
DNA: TGTGCCAGCAGCTTGGGGACAGGGGCTTACAGCAATCAGCCCCAGCATTTT

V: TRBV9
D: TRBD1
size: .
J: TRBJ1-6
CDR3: CASSGSGQGNSPLHF
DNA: TGTGCCAGCAGCGGAAGTGGACAGGGTAATTCACCCCTCCACTTT

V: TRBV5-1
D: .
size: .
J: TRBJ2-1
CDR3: CASSLGRSSYNEQFF
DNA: TGCGCCAGCAGCTTGGGGCGGTCCTCCTACAATGAGCAGTTCTTC

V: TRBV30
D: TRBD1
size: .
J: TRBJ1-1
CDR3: CACDSGTGNTEAFF
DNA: TGTGCCTGTGATTCCGGGACAGGGAACACTGAAGCTTTCTTT